This T cell receptor beta chain was profiled in a study of shared clonotypes between healthy human individuals. In the case of this clone: Antigen unknown.

Loaded into unsorted PBMC replicate PCRs was roughly 300 ng DNA, approximately 30,000 T cell genomes. The sequenced material, unsorted PBMC DNA, was run on ten immunoSEQ deep assay plates. Assay: immunoSEQ multiplex PCR; the TCRdb copy retains only in-frame clones and omits some. Here the sample spans fewer than 650,000 clones, about 79% being singletons. Findings of the study overall: Represented diversity (both genetic and exposure-history) was limited by the small number of donors. The sole specimen, blood, was sampled, and tissue repertoires likely differ.

The specimen sequenced was PBMCs. The origin of this receptor is a woman aged 40-49 years in good health. Some clones in this sample may be carry-over from other donors' samples.

The CDR3 sequence is CASSLFEAGGYGYTF. In nucleotides, the CDR3 is TGTGCCAGCAGCTTATTCGAAGCAGGGGGCTATGGCTACACCTTC. V is TRBV7-6 and J is TRBJ1-2, with TRBD1 matching over 7 bases. Germline loops: CDR1 SGHVS, CDR2 FNYEAQ. Germline trimming cut 2 bases from V and 4 bases from J; bases unmatched to any gene: 7. The CDR3 is 15 amino acids.